The text below deals with one T cell receptor beta chain. In this sample, this clonotype turned up many times. The specificity of this receptor is unknown. It has no much larger one-base neighbor in the sample; base qualities were not kept. V has 6 bases trimmed and J has 6 bases trimmed; junction bases matching no gene number 5. Taken from cysteine to phenylalanine, the CDR3 has 14 residues. The kept DNA is CDR3 alone, 42 bases in frame from the first base. To prepare the library, 5' RACE was applied. Sequenced using a NextSeq 500. In the TCR library protocol, a unique molecular identifier was attached to each TCR cDNA molecule so that PCR and sequencing errors could be corrected. Turning to the authors' computational methods: TCR identification, UMI-based error correction and CDR3 extraction were performed with Decombinator tools. TCRs above a frequency of 2 per 1,000, corresponding to the top 1% of the tumor frequency distribution, were defined as expanded. Renyi diversity was calculated using the R vegan package after each repertoire was subsampled 100 times to 5,000 TCRs. To build CDR3 similarity networks, amino acid triplet string-kernel similarity was used, and CDR3s were connected when their pairwise similarity was above 0.82. TCRdb passed the public sequencing reads through fastp at Q25 and MiXCR, retaining productive beta sequences. Entries that share a CDR3 protein sequence are merged under the most common genes and DNA. TCRdb's processing, not the authors', yielded these V and J calls. The sample table lists approximately 24,000 distinct CDR3 sequences, approximately 4.7% of them with a count of one. The ten largest account for about 5% of the sample.

The data were obtained in a study of spatial heterogeneity in lung cancer (dated by TCRdb to the late 2010s). Background on the whole study: Beta-chain transcripts were consistently detected in greater numbers than alpha-chain transcripts, which likely reflected higher beta-chain transcript abundance. In the raw uncorrected reads, each unique combination of TCR and UMI appeared more than ten times on average. In non-small cell lung cancer, the study quantitatively compared TCR alpha and beta repertoires across several tumor regions, matched nontumor lung, and blood. The study linked features of the TCR repertoire to counts of nonsynonymous mutations, which were determined by whole-exome sequencing of tumor tissue. At surgery, both alpha and beta chains were TCR-sequenced in over 200 tumor regions, some 64 matched nontumor lung samples and over 50 PBMC samples. Results and caveats for the whole study, not just this receptor: Additional single-cell paired TCR alpha and beta sequencing was considered necessary to confirm, at a functional level, the hypothesis that regional TCRs recognize regional mutations. Ubiquitous expanded tumor TCRs showed up in blood more often at tumor resection than at routine follow-up.

What this sample's time point label stands for: sample taken at primary tumor resection. Whole RNA extracted from tumor and nontumor lung tissue, or from cryopreserved PBMC samples, was used for TCR sequencing without cell sorting. The donors were around 69 patients from the lung TRACERx cohort who had early-stage, untreated non-small cell lung cancer. Only patients for whom sufficient RNA was available from at least two tumor regions were selected for TCR sequencing. Sample: PBMCs, taken at surgery. Recombination linked TRBV12-3 or TRBV12-4 to TRBJ1-6; the central 7 bases match TRBD1. The clonotype originates from a male donor with early-stage non-small cell lung cancer. The CDR3 region reads CASRPQGINSPLHF. The nucleotide sequence reads as follows: TGTGCCAGCAGGCCACAGGGGATTAATTCACCCCTCCACTTT.